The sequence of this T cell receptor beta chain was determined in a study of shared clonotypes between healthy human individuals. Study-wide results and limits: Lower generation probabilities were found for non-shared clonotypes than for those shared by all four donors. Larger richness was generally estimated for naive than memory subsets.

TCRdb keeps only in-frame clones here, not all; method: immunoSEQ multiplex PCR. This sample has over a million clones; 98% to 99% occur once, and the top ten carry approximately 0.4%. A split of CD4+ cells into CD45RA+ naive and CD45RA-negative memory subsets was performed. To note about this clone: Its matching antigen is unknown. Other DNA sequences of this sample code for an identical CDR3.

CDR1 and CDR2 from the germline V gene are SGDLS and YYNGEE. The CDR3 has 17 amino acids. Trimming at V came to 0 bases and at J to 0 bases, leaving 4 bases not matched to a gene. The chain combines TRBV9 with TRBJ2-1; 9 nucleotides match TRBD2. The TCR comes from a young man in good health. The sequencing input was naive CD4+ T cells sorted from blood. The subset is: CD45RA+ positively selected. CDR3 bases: TGTGCCAGCAGCGTAGGACTAGCGGAAAGCTCCTACAATGAGCAGTTCTTC. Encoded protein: CASSVGLAESSYNEQFF.